The T cell receptor (beta chain) described here comes from a study of blood T cell repertoires in COVID-19. This clone was found once. Using immunoSEQ multiplex PCR, the repertoire was profiled, and TCRdb retains in-frame clones only, with some absent. The sample has roughly 100,000 clones, more than 70% seen once; the top ten hold 3.5% to 4%. Germline lookup yields CDR1 LNHDA and CDR2 SQIVND (reference sequence). Trimming removed 4 bases at V and 8 bases at J, with 15 bases between. The CDR3 runs 14 residues. Sequencing used peripheral blood. This sequence was found in a woman in her sixties or seventies with acute or convalescent COVID-19. This chain links TRBV19 with TRBJ1-5; unclear D gene. The CDR3 region has the DNA TGTGCCAGTAGTAGGGGTTTCGGACTTGAGCCCCAGCATTTT. Protein sequence: CASSRGFGLEPQHF.